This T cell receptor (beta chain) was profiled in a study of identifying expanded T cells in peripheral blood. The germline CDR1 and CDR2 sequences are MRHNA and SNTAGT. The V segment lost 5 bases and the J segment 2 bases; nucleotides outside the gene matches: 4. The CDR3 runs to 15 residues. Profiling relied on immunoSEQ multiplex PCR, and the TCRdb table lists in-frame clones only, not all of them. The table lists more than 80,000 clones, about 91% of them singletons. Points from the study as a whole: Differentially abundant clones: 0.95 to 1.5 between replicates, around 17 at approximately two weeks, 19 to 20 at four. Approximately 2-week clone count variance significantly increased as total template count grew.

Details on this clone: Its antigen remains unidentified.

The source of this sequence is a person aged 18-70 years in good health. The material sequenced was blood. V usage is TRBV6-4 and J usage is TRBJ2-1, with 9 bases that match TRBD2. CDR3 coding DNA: TGTGCCAGCAGTCAGCGGGAGGCAGCCTACAATGAGCAGTTCTTC. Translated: CASSQREAAYNEQFF.